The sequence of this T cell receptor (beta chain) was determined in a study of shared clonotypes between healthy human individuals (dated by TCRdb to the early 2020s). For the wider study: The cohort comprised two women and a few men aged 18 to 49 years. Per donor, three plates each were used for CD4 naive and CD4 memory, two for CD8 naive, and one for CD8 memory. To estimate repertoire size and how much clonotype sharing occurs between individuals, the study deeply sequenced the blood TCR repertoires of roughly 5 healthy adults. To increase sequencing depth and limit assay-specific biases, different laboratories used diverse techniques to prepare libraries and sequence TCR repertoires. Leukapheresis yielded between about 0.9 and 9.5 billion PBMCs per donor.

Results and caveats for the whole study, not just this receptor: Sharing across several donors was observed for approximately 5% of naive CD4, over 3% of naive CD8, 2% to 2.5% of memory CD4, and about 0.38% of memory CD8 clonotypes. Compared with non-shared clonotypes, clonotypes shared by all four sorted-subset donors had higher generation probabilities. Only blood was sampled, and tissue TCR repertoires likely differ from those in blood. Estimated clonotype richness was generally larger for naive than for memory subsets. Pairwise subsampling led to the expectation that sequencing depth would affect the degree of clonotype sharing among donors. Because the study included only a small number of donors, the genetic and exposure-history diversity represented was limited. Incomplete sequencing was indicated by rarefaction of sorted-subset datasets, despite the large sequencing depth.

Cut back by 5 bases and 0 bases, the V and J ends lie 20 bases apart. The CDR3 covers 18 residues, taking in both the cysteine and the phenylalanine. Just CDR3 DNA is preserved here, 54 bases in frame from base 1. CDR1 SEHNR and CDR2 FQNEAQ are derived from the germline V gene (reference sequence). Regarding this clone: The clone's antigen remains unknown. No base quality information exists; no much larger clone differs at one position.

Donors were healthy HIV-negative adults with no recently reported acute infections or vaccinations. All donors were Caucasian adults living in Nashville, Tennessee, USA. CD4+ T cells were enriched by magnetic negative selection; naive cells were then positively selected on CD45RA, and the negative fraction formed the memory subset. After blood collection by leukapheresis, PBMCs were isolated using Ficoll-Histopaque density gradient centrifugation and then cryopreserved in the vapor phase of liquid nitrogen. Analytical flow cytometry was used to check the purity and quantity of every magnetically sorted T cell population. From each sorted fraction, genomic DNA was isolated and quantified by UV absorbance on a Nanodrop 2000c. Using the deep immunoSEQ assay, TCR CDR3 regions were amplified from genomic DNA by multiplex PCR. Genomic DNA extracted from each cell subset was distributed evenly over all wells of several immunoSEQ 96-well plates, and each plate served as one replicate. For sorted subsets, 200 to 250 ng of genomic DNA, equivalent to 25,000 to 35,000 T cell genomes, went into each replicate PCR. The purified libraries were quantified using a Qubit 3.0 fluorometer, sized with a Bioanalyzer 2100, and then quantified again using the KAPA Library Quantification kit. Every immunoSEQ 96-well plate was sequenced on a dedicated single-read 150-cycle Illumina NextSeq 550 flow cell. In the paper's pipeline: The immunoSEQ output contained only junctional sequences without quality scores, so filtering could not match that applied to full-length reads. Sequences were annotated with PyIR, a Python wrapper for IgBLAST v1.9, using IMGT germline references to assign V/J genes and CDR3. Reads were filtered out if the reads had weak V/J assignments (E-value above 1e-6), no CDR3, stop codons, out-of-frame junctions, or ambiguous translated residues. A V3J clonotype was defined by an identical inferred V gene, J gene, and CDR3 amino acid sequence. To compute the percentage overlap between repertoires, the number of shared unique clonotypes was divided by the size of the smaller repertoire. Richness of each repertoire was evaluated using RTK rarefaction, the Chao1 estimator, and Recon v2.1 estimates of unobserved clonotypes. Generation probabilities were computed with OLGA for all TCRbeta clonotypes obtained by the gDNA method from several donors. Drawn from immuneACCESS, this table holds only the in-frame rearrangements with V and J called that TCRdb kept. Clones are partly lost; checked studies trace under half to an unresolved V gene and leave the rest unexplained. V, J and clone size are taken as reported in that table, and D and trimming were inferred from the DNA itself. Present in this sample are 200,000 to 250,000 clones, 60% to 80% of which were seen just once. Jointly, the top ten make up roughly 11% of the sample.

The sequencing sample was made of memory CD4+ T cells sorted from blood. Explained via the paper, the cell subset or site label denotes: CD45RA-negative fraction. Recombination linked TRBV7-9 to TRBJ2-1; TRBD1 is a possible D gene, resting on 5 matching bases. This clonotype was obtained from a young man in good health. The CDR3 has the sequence CASSPRVGARSSYNEQFF. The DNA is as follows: TGTGCCAGCAGCCCCCGGGTTGGGGCCCGAAGCTCCTACAATGAGCAGTTCTTC.